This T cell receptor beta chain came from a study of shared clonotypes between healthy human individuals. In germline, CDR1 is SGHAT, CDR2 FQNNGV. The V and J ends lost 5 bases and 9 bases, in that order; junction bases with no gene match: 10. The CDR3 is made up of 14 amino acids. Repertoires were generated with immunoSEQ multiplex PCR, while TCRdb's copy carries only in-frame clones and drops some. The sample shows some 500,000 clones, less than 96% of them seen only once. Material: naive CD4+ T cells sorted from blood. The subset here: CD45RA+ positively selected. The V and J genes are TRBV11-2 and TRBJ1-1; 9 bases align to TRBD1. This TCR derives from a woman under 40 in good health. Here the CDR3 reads CASSLRDRGFQAFF. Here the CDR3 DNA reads TGTGCCAGCAGCCTCCGCGACAGGGGGTTTCAAGCTTTCTTT.